This T cell receptor beta chain emerged from a study of T cells in Graves' hyperthyroidism and ophthalmopathy. Amplification of TCR beta CDR3 regions used RNA as the template. TCR CDR3 underwent first-round RT-PCR with the HTBI primer set. TCRdb recomputed calls from the multiplex PCR reads with MiXCR, one row per CDR3 protein. The repertoire holds some 350,000 distinct CDR3 sequences, with about 15% as singletons. This clonotype was counted ten times or more. The CDR3 runs to 16 residues. CDR1 SNHLY and CDR2 FYNNEI come from the germline V gene. V was trimmed by 5 bases and J by 1 base, leaving 15 bases between them.

Sequencing was performed on blood. The sequence was collected from a woman aged 60 to 75 with Graves' ophthalmopathy. J is TRBJ1-5 and V is TRBV2; possibly TRBD1 for D (6 bases). In DNA, the CDR3 is TGTGCCAGCAGTCCCAGGGGAGCCCGAAGCAATCAGCCCCAGCATTTT. Translation gives CASSPRGARSNQPQHF.